This TCR beta chain was captured by sequencing in a study of vaccination effects on CD4 cells after COVID-19. Method: immunoSEQ multiplex PCR; TCRdb's copy keeps in-frame clones and lacks some. The top ten hold roughly 2.1% of the sample, which has approximately 74,000 clones, approximately 73% seen once. Subsequent to ten to eleven days of culture, CD4+ T cells were isolated. Participants received two doses of either the BNT162b2 or mRNA-1273 vaccine. Trimming took off 7 bases at V and 4 bases at J, with 8 bases between the two ends. The CDR3 runs to 12 residues. Germline CDR1 LNHDA, CDR2 SQIVND (reference sequence). Note on this clone: The antigen remains unidentified.

The sequencing here drew on CD4+ T cells from PBMCs cultured without peptide, taken after COVID-19 vaccination. The origin of this receptor is a human donor who received a COVID-19 vaccine. The chain links TRBV19 to TRBJ2-1; weak D call: TRBD1 (6 bases). CDR3: CASTDRYNEQFF. CDR3 sequence (DNA): TGTGCCAGTACAGACAGGTACAATGAGCAGTTCTTC.